These 14 T cell receptor beta chains share one sample of origin, sequenced in a study of identical twins. TCRdb redid the calling of the 5' RACE reads with MiXCR, one entry per CDR3 protein. Of 400,000 or so distinct CDR3 sequences in the sample, around 9.7% were seen once. Sequences were obtained from naive T cells sorted from blood. The receptors come from a woman between 50 and 59 years old in good health.

This clonotype has ten or more counts. An end of the junction does not agree with germline; a read error may underlie this. The CDR3 spells CASSEYRELFF. As DNA, the CDR3 is TGTGCCAGCAGCGAATACCGGGAGCTGTTTTTT. The chain is built from TRBV25-1 and TRBJ2-2; D not resolved. There are 11 residues in the CDR3. The V gene's germline CDR1 is MGHDK and CDR2 SYGVNS.

The chain carries TRBV3-1 and TRBJ2-3; 10 nucleotides agree with TRBD2. With V trimmed by 2 bases and J by 5 bases, 7 bases remained unmatched. Per germline, CDR1 LGHDT and CDR2 YNNKEL (reference sequence). This CDR3 spans 16 amino acids. CDR3 in DNA: TGTGCCAGCAGCCAAAGGCTAGCGGGAGTGGAAGATACGCAGTATTTT. Amino acids: CASSQRLAGVEDTQYF.

The V and J genes are TRBV5-1 and TRBJ2-7; D might be TRBD1 (6 bases). Germline CDR1 and CDR2: SGHRS and YFSETQ. The CDR3 has 14 residues. V was clipped by 0 bases and J by 6 bases, with 13 bases between them. The CDR3 bases are TGCGCCAGCAGCTTGGAGGGCAGGGGCTCCGAGCAGTACTTC. Its protein is CASSLEGRGSEQYF.

The CDR3 reads CSASSYEQYF. The CDR3 DNA is TGCAGTGCTTCCTCCTACGAGCAGTACTTC. The chain joins TRBV20-1 to TRBJ2-7; D gene ambiguous. CDR1 DFQATT and CDR2 SNEGSKA come from the germline V gene (reference sequence). Trimming took off 5 bases at V and 0 bases at J, with 2 bases between the two ends. CDR3 length: 10 residues.

A few counts support this clonotype. The chain is built from TRBV5-1 and TRBJ2-2, with a possible D match to TRBD1 (6 bases). Germline V lookup: CDR1 SGHRS, CDR2 YFSETQ. CDR3 size: 14 residues. V gave up 2 bases and J gave up 7 bases, with 12 bases separating them. CDR3 nucleotides: TGCGCCAGCAGCTTAGGGGGAGTGAACGGGGAGCTGTTTTTT. Its protein is CASSLGGVNGELFF.

The chain uses TRBV20-1 and TRBJ2-5; weak D call: TRBD1 (5 bases). Trimming took 6 bases from V and 7 from J, leaving 21 bases between them. The CDR3 contains 14 residues. Germline V gene data show CDR1 as DFQATT and CDR2 as SNEGSKA (reference sequence). Here the CDR3 reads CSARVQTAHGTQYF. DNA of the CDR3: TGCAGTGCCCGAGTACAGACAGCCCATGGGACCCAGTACTTC.

A note on this clonotype: As the CDR3 is not closed by the conserved phenylalanine or tryptophan, this likely results from a read error. The genes are TRBV29-1 and TRBJ2-1; D ambiguous. This CDR3 has 13 amino acids. Trimming removed 4 bases from V and 7 bases from J, with 14 bases in between. Germline lookup yields CDR1 SQVTM and CDR2 ANQGSEA. CDR3: CSVVRDLLNEQFL. CDR3 sequence (DNA): TGCAGCGTTGTTAGAGATCTGTTGAATGAGCAGTTCTTG.

This clonotype was counted at least ten times. This chain uses TRBV20-1 with TRBJ1-6; D not resolved. CDR1 is DFQATT and CDR2 is SNEGSKA in the germline V gene (reference sequence). This CDR3 has 10 amino acids. V lost 0 bases and J lost 16, with 7 bases in between. The CDR3 DNA reads as TGCAGTGCTAGAGATCTCGGGCTCCACTTT. It codes for CSARDLGLHF.

This clonotype was detected ten times or more. The gene calls are TRBV12-3 or TRBV12-4 and TRBJ2-2; D not resolved. The length of the CDR3 is 12 residues. Trimming took off 4 bases at V and 4 bases at J, with 4 bases between the two ends. The CDR3 reads CASSSGTGELFF. In nucleotides, the CDR3 is TGTGCCAGCAGTTCAGGCACCGGGGAGCTGTTTTTT.

This sequence joins TRBV5-1 and TRBJ2-5; 7 bases match TRBD2. This CDR3 contains 15 residues. V trimming: 6 bases; J trimming: 1 base; junction bases outside the gene matches: 9. Germline CDR1 reads SGHRS; CDR2 reads YFSETQ. In DNA, the CDR3 is TGCGCCAGCATGGGAGGGGAGACGATCCAAGAGACCCAGTACTTC. This codes for CASMGGETIQETQYF.

This clonotype was found many times. This chain connects TRBV3-1 to TRBJ1-2, with 7 bases identical to TRBD1. The CDR3 is made up of 14 amino acids. V was pared by 0 bases and J by 10 bases, with 8 bases of the junction left unmatched. The germline V gene has CDR1 LGHDT and CDR2 YNNKEL (reference sequence). The CDR3 DNA sequence: TGTGCCAGCAGCCAAGAAGGGACAGCGGGCGACTACACCTTC. Protein: CASSQEGTAGDYTF.

Many counts were recorded for this clonotype. CDR3 in amino acids: CASSLYWDENTEAFF. The CDR3 coding sequence is TGTGCCAGCAGCTTATATTGGGACGAGAACACTGAAGCTTTCTTT. V is TRBV11-2 and J is TRBJ1-1; maybe TRBD1 (5 bases). With 2 bases removed from V and 1 base from J, the gap between germline ends came to 11 bases. The germline V gene encodes CDR1 SGHAT and CDR2 FQNNGV. CDR3 length: 15 amino acids.

This clonotype was seen at least ten times. This chain uses TRBV20-1 with TRBJ1-3, with no clear D. The CDR3 runs 13 residues. Per germline, CDR1 DFQATT and CDR2 SNEGSKA (reference sequence). Trimming removed 1 base at V and 8 bases at J, with 12 bases between. CDR3: CSARGWQADTIYF. The CDR3 coding sequence is TGCAGTGCTAGAGGGTGGCAGGCGGACACCATATATTTT.

This clonotype has only a few counts. The genes are TRBV20-1 and TRBJ2-1; the match to TRBD2 covers 9 bases. Losses at the gene ends were 1 base for V and 9 bases for J; bases not matched to a gene: 7. The CDR3 sequence is 14 residues long. Germline V CDR1 and CDR2: DFQATT, SNEGSKA (reference sequence). The CDR3 here is CSARASAGGGEQFF. CDR3 DNA: TGCAGTGCTAGAGCCTCGGCGGGAGGGGGTGAGCAGTTCTTC.